These 19 T cell receptor beta chains originate from one sample sequenced in a study of beta chain features in type 1 diabetes. Notes on the study in general: There was a moderate but significant shortening of TCRB CDR3s in all four CD4+ subsets of Type 1 diabetes patients.

These receptors' targets are unknown. Expressed TCRB transcripts got sequenced, as all isolated RNA was reverse transcribed. TCRdb keeps only in-frame clones here, not all; method: immunoSEQ multiplex PCR. This sample yields 160,000 or so clones, of which roughly 9% are seen a single time; 0.7% belongs to the top ten. The material sequenced was central memory CD4+ T cells from blood. The receptor source for this set is a woman between 25 and 40 years old with type 1 diabetes.

The V gene is TRBV10-3, the J gene TRBJ2-1; D might be TRBD2 (6 bases). V was trimmed by 7 bases and J by 2 bases, leaving 12 bases between them. This CDR3 spans 14 amino acids. From germline, CDR1 is ENHRY and CDR2 SYGVKD. The CDR3 reads CAIIADQTYNEQFF. The DNA of the CDR3 is TGTGCCATCATAGCGGACCAAACCTACAATGAGCAGTTCTTC.

In this sample, this clone turned up a few times. The CDR3 nucleotides are TGCGCCAGCAGCGGCACAGGGGGCGCGGTCTATGGCTACACCTTC. Protein: CASSGTGGAVYGYTF. The chain combines TRBV5-1 with TRBJ1-2; the match to TRBD1 covers 9 bases. The CDR3 totals 15 residues. Germline CDR1 and CDR2: SGHRS and YFSETQ. With 4 bases clipped from V and 4 bases from J, the junction kept 8 bases outside the gene matches.

This clone was detected a few times. The chain links TRBV5-1 to TRBJ2-1; 8 nucleotides line up with TRBD1. This CDR3 spans 14 amino acids. In germline, CDR1 is SGHRS, CDR2 YFSETQ. Losses at the gene ends were 1 base for V and 5 bases for J; bases not matched to a gene: 2. CDR3 in amino acids: CASSLLDRDNEQFF. Here the CDR3 DNA reads TGCGCCAGCAGCTTGCTGGACAGGGACAATGAGCAGTTCTTC. The complete variable domain, with remaining parts taken from reference TRBV5-1 and TRBJ2-1, reads KAGVTQTPRYLIKTRGQQVTLSCSPISGHRSVSWYQQTPGQGLQFLFEYFSETQRNKGNFPGRFSGRQFSNSRSEMNVSTLELGDSALYLCASSLLDRDNEQFFGPGTRLTVL.

This clone was detected ten times or more. The CDR3 DNA is TGTGCCAGTAGCCAGGACTTGGGTCAGCCCCAGCATTTT. This sequence encodes CASSQDLGQPQHF. The genes are TRBV19 and TRBJ1-5; D is uncertain. The CDR3 spans 13 residues. V was trimmed by 6 bases and J by 6 bases, leaving 12 bases between them. CDR1 and CDR2 (germline): LNHDA, SQIVND (reference sequence).

This chain links TRBV21-1 with TRBJ1-5; TRBD1 reflects the table's D call only, with no check against the DNA. TRBV21-1 is a pseudogene segment. CDR3 length: 16 amino acids. The CDR3 spells CASSGQGAAHNQPQHF. CDR3 DNA sequence: TGTGCCAGCAGCGGACAGGGGGCGGCCCACAATCAGCCCCAGCATTTT.

This clone turned up a few times. The J gene is TRBJ1-2, the V gene TRBV5-4; 10 bases match TRBD1. CDR3 length: 17 amino acids. The germline V gene has CDR1 SGHNT and CDR2 YYREEE (reference sequence). V was pared by 2 bases and J by 2 bases, with 9 bases of the junction left unmatched. The DNA of the CDR3 is TGTGCCAGCAGCTTACCCCGGGACAGGGGAAGAAACTATGGCTACACCTTC. Amino acid sequence: CASSLPRDRGRNYGYTF.

This clone was seen a handful of times. A read error is the likely source, as a far larger clone sits one nucleotide away. The chain recombines TRBV4-2 with TRBJ1-1, with 7 bases identical to TRBD1. J lost 7 bases, V lost 5 bases, and 13 bases had no gene match. CDR1 and CDR2 from the germline V gene are LGHNA and YNFKEQ. This CDR3 contains 15 residues. The CDR3: CASSFQPGQSFEAFF. DNA of the CDR3: TGTGCCAGCAGCTTCCAGCCGGGACAGTCTTTTGAAGCTTTCTTT.

This chain joins TRBV5-4 and TRBJ1-2; D unresolved. Between the trimmed V and J ends, which lost 1 base and 0 bases, there was a span of 10 bases. The CDR3 sequence is 15 residues long. Germline V gene sequence: CDR1 SGHNT, CDR2 YYREEE (reference sequence). CDR3 DNA sequence: TGTGCCAGCAGCTTGTTCACGGGTACTAACTATGGCTACACCTTC. This gives the protein CASSLFTGTNYGYTF.

The table lists this clone with a few counts. The chain employs TRBV7-9 and TRBJ2-1; D might be TRBD2 (5 bases). Germline V gene data show CDR1 as SEHNR and CDR2 as FQNEAQ (reference sequence). Deletions cut 0 bases from V and 0 bases from J, with 6 bases between. The CDR3 consists of 15 residues. In DNA form, the CDR3 reads TGTGCCAGCAGCTTAGCGGGAGTCTCCTACAATGAGCAGTTCTTC. Translating it yields CASSLAGVSYNEQFF.

V usage is TRBV29-1 and J usage is TRBJ2-5, with unresolved D. The assigned J gene may be wrong: the sequence end matches TRBJ2-7 better. The CDR3 has 12 amino acids. Germline lookup yields CDR1 SQVTM and CDR2 ANQGSEA. The CDR3 reads CSVEISSYEQYF. The CDR3 nucleotides read TGCAGCGTTGAAATTAGCTCCTACGAGCAGTACTTC.

The chain couples TRBV25-1 to TRBJ2-1, with 12 bases lining up with TRBD2. The J segment lost 9 bases and the V segment lost 10 bases, leaving 10 bases of the junction unmatched. The germline V gene has CDR1 MGHDK and CDR2 SYGVNS. The CDR3 loop spans 14 amino acids. CDR3 DNA sequence: TGTGCCACCCTAAGTCTAGCGGGAGGGGGTGAGCAGTTCTTC. Protein product: CATLSLAGGGEQFF.

This chain uses TRBV18 with TRBJ2-2; D is perhaps TRBD2 (6 bases). Per germline, CDR1 KGHSH and CDR2 LQKENI. Between the trimmed V and J ends, which lost 3 bases and 2 bases, there was a span of 13 bases. The CDR3 contains 16 residues. CDR3 loop: CASSPRRVGNTGELFF. Here the CDR3 DNA reads TGTGCCAGCTCACCGAGGAGGGTTGGAAACACCGGGGAGCTGTTTTTT.

The chain has TRBV29-1 and TRBJ2-3; 11 bases match TRBD1. The germline CDR1 and CDR2 sequences are SQVTM and ANQGSEA. The J segment lost 4 bases and the V segment lost 4 bases, leaving 4 bases of the junction unmatched. The CDR3 length is 14 residues. The CDR3: CSVAGQGGADTQYF. As DNA, the CDR3 is TGCAGCGTTGCGGGACAGGGGGGCGCAGATACGCAGTATTTT.

This clone was seen a handful of times. The V call is TRBV5-4, the J call TRBJ2-1, with D maybe TRBD2 (6 bases). Germline V gene lookup returns CDR1 SGHNT and CDR2 YYREEE (reference sequence). V lost 0 bases and J 1 base, leaving 11 bases between the germline ends. This CDR3 contains 16 residues. The CDR3 is CASSLDPAGSYNEQFF. For the CDR3, the DNA is TGTGCCAGCAGCTTGGATCCAGCGGGTTCCTACAATGAGCAGTTCTTC.

J is TRBJ2-2 and V is TRBV11-2; possible D gene TRBD1, 5 bases. CDR1 SGHAT and CDR2 FQNNGV come from the germline V gene. V was clipped by 5 bases and J by 4 bases, with 11 bases between them. This CDR3 has 14 residues. The DNA of the CDR3 is TGTGCCAGCAGCACAAGACAGATCACCGGGGAGCTGTTTTTT. Translation gives CASSTRQITGELFF. Together with reference TRBV11-2 and TRBJ2-2, the CDR3 gives the full variable domain: EAGVAQSPRYKIIEKRQSVAFWCNPISGHATLYWYQQILGQGPKLLIQFQNNGVVDDSQLPKDRFSAERLKGVDSTLKIQPAKLEDSAVYLCASSTRQITGELFFGEGSRLTVL.

This clone occurred a few times. This sequence joins TRBV18 and TRBJ2-7; perhaps TRBD2 as D (5 bases). Trimming cost V 4 bases and J 3 bases, with 10 bases left between them. The V gene's germline CDR1 is KGHSH and CDR2 LQKENI. The CDR3 extends over 13 amino acids. Here the CDR3 DNA reads TGTGCCAGCTCACAGACTACGGACTACGAGCAGTACTTC. Translating it yields CASSQTTDYEQYF.

This clone was picked up a small number of times. The chain recombines TRBV5-1 with TRBJ2-3; 12 nucleotides agree with TRBD2. Germline lookup yields CDR1 SGHRS and CDR2 YFSETQ. The CDR3 runs to 16 residues. Trimming removed 3 bases from V and 9 bases from J; junction bases left unmatched: 11. The CDR3 loop is CASSSTSGSLDGTQYF. DNA for the CDR3: TGCGCCAGCAGCTCGACTAGCGGGAGTCTTGATGGCACGCAGTATTTT.

On this clone itself: The sample carries other DNA sequences with the same CDR3. This sequence joins TRBV30 and TRBJ2-7, with 7 positions matching TRBD1. The CDR3 sequence is 14 residues long. V shed 0 bases and J 0 bases; nucleotides not matched to a gene: 2. In germline, CDR1 is GTSNPN, CDR2 SVGIG (reference sequence). CDR3 sequence reads: CAWSVWDSSYEQYF. The CDR3 region has the DNA TGTGCCTGGAGTGTATGGGACAGCTCCTACGAGCAGTACTTC. Using reference TRBV30 and TRBJ2-7 for the parts outside the CDR3, the full variable domain is SQTIHQWPATLVQPVGSPLSLECTVEGTSNPNLYWYRQAAGRGLQLLFYSVGIGQISSEVPQNLSASRPQDRQFILSSKKLLLSDSGFYLCAWSVWDSSYEQYFGPGTRLTVT.

This clone was recorded a few times. V usage is TRBV5-1 and J usage is TRBJ2-3; D is ambiguous. There are 13 residues in the CDR3. Between the trimmed V and J ends, which lost 4 bases and 1 base, there was a span of 7 bases. The germline V gene has CDR1 SGHRS and CDR2 YFSETQ. DNA of the CDR3: TGCGCCAGCAGCCCGGTGGGCACAGATACGCAGTATTTT. Residues: CASSPVGTDTQYF.